A single sample is the source of the 25 T cell receptor beta chains below, sequenced in a study of sequential checkpoint blockade in melanoma (dated by TCRdb to the late 2010s). The meaning of the sample's treatment or condition label: randomized to nivolumab then ipilimumab (arm A) or the reverse (arm B). Receptor amplification or capture employed the immunoSEQ multiplex PCR assay. This is the immuneACCESS table as TCRdb keeps it, with only in-frame sequences that have V and J called. A part of the clones is gone; compared with another copy, unresolved V genes explain less than half, and the rest is unexplained. Across this sample there are over a thousand clones, with about a fifth seen only once. Of the sample, less than 15% is held by the ten largest clones. The starting material was tumor tissue (inferred from file names), obtained from a patient given nivolumab and ipilimumab in sequence. These TCRs come from a human donor with melanoma.

This clone was detected a few times. The V and J genes are TRBV9 and TRBJ1-2, with a weak D call TRBD1 (5 bases). Germline V gene data show CDR1 as SGDLS and CDR2 as YYNGEE. V was clipped by 0 bases and J by 4 bases, with 13 bases between them. The CDR3 covers 15 residues. CDR3 region: CASSVATGPIYGYTF. As DNA, the CDR3 is TGTGCCAGCAGCGTAGCTACAGGCCCTATCTATGGCTACACCTTC.

The table lists this clone with a few counts. The chain recombines TRBV6-8 with TRBJ1-5; D is unresolved. V lost 6 bases and J 5 bases, leaving 20 bases between the germline ends. Germline loops: CDR1 MNHGY, CDR2 SAAAGT. The CDR3 extends over 16 amino acids. CDR3 sequence: CASREGRVSLDQPQHF. The CDR3 DNA is TGTGCCAGCAGGGAAGGGAGGGTTTCTCTCGATCAGCCCCAGCATTTT.

CDR3 sequence: CASSEWRAGGQETQYF. The CDR3 DNA is TGTGCCAGCAGTGAATGGAGGGCGGGGGGACAAGAGACCCAGTACTTC. The chain recombines TRBV9 with TRBJ2-5; 8 nucleotides match TRBD2. The CDR3 loop spans 16 amino acids. CDR1 is SGDLS, CDR2 YYNGEE, per germline. J was trimmed by 2 bases and V by 5 bases; bases with no gene match: 11.

The chain combines TRBV2 with TRBJ1-2, with D perhaps matching TRBD1 (5 bases). The germline V gene encodes CDR1 SNHLY and CDR2 FYNNEI. CDR3 length: 12 residues. V shed 7 bases and J shed 8 bases, with 14 bases lying between them. The CDR3 loop is CASIRGVVGYTF. The CDR3 DNA is TGTGCCAGCATCCGGGGGGTCGTAGGCTACACCTTC.

In this sample, this clone turned up a few times. This chain connects TRBV19 to TRBJ2-1; TRBD2 aligns across 9 bases. The V and J ends lost 6 bases and 7 bases, in that order; junction bases with no gene match: 13. The CDR3 covers 16 residues. Germline V gives CDR1 LNHDA, CDR2 SQIVND (reference sequence). The CDR3 coding sequence is TGTGCCAGTAGGGGACTAGCCACTCTCAGTCGAAATGAGCAGTTCTTC. Protein: CASRGLATLSRNEQFF.

This clone came up a few times. The chain employs TRBV6-8 and TRBJ1-6; the match to TRBD1 covers 7 bases. V trimming: 6 bases; J trimming: 6 bases; junction bases outside the gene matches: 8. This CDR3 is 15 amino acids long. CDR1 is MNHGY, CDR2 SAAAGT, per germline. The CDR3 DNA sequence: TGTGCCAGCAGCTTTTCCCGGGACAGTAATTCACCCCTCCACTTT. It yields the protein CASSFSRDSNSPLHF.

V gene TRBV6-1 combines with J gene TRBJ2-5; TRBD1 matches 10 bases. V lost 0 bases and J lost 5; bases outside the gene matches: 6. In germline, CDR1 is MNHNS, CDR2 SASEGT. This CDR3 has 16 residues. This CDR3 reads CASSEAAGQGSETQYF. The CDR3 bases are TGTGCCAGCAGTGAAGCGGCGGGACAGGGGTCGGAGACCCAGTACTTC.

This clone ranks as medium-sized. The rearrangement joins TRBV6-8 to TRBJ1-2; 10 bases match TRBD1. The CDR3 is 12 amino acids. The ends lost 8 bases at V and 8 bases at J; junction bases unmatched: 5. Looked up from germline, CDR1 is MNHGY and CDR2 is SAAAGT. The CDR3: CASGTGVGGYTF. In nucleotides, the CDR3 is TGTGCCAGCGGGACAGGGGTTGGAGGCTACACCTTC.

This clone has more than one count but fewer than ten. The chain combines TRBV19 with TRBJ1-2; TRBD1 aligns across 10 bases. Per the germline V gene, CDR1 is LNHDA and CDR2 is SQIVND (reference sequence). With V trimmed by 4 bases and J by 5 bases, 4 bases remained unmatched. The CDR3 length is 14 residues. CDR3 amino acids: CASSKGQGWYGYTF. CDR3 coding DNA: TGTGCCAGTAGTAAGGGACAGGGGTGGTATGGCTACACCTTC.

The chain is built from TRBV6-8 and TRBJ2-1, with 8 bases aligning to TRBD1. Trimming at V came to 0 bases and at J to 7 bases, leaving 8 bases not matched to a gene. The CDR3 has 16 residues. Germline CDR1 and CDR2: MNHGY and SAAAGT. The CDR3 DNA sequence: TGTGCCAGCAGTTACTCAACCGACAGGGGCTTAAATGAGCAGTTCTTC. This codes for CASSYSTDRGLNEQFF.

This clone is categorized as medium-sized. The V gene is TRBV10-3, the J gene TRBJ2-1, with 10 bases that match TRBD1. J lost 8 bases, V lost 7 bases, and 17 bases had no gene match. The CDR3 extends over 17 amino acids. Germline CDR1 ENHRY, CDR2 SYGVKD. The CDR3 nucleotides are TGTGCCATCAACGGCCCAGGTTCGAGACAGGGGGCACATGAGCAGTTCTTC. Encoded protein: CAINGPGSRQGAHEQFF.

As to this clone: The read falls 1 residue short of the CDR3 end, and the missing part is taken from the germline J gene. The chain joins TRBV6-1 to TRBJ1-2, with no clear D. Germline V gene sequence: CDR1 MNHNS, CDR2 SASEGT. The V end lost 0 bases, the J end lost 5 bases, and 7 bases lay between the germline ends. This CDR3 is built from 13 residues. The DNA read from the CDR3 is TGTGCCAGCAGTGAAGCGGGCCATTATGGCTACACC. This translates into CASSEAGHYGYT. The full CDR3 reads CASSEAGHYGYTF.

This clone was seen more than once but under ten times. The rearrangement links TRBV2 to TRBJ2-1, with D tentatively TRBD2 (5 bases). V shed 6 bases and J shed 2 bases, with 20 bases lying between them. The CDR3 is 17 residues long. Per germline, CDR1 SNHLY and CDR2 FYNNEI. CDR3 coding DNA: TGTGCCAGCAGGACCTTTAGCGTCGACATTGCCTACAATGAGCAGTTCTTC. Residues: CASRTFSVDIAYNEQFF.

The chain uses TRBV19 and TRBJ2-1; tentatively, D is TRBD2 (6 bases). The V gene's germline CDR1 is LNHDA and CDR2 SQIVND (reference sequence). The germline V and J ends were trimmed by 5 bases and 8 bases, with 13 bases remaining between them. CDR3 length: 13 residues. CDR3 loop: CASSPGLPYEQFF. The CDR3 DNA sequence: TGTGCCAGTAGTCCGGGACTTCCTTATGAGCAGTTCTTC.

Sample share makes this clone medium-sized. The V call is TRBV11-3, the J call TRBJ2-6, with D tentatively TRBD1 (6 bases). The ends were cut back, 5 bases at V and 0 bases at J, with 8 bases in the middle. In germline, CDR1 is SGHNT, CDR2 YENEEA. The CDR3 spans 15 residues. CDR3 in amino acids: CASSPGASGANVLTF. The CDR3 DNA reads as TGTGCCAGCAGCCCAGGGGCCTCTGGGGCCAACGTCCTGACTTTC.

By share of the sample, this clone is large. The chain carries TRBV28 and TRBJ1-4; D might be TRBD1 (6 bases). The CDR3 extends over 23 amino acids. Trimming left V 3 bases short and J 7 bases short, with 39 bases between. Germline V gene data show CDR1 as MDHEN and CDR2 as SYDVKM. DNA for the CDR3: TGTGCCAGCAGTTTCTCCCATTCCGATTATTTTATGAGAGGGGGGGCATTGGGTGAAAAACTGTTTTTT. Translation: CASSFSHSDYFMRGGALGEKLFF.

The chain employs TRBV6-7 and TRBJ2-5, with 8 nucleotides matching TRBD2. TRBV6-7 is recorded as an ORF, its role being uncertain. This CDR3 region has 17 residues. Trimming removed 6 bases from V and 5 bases from J; junction bases left unmatched: 17. CDR3 protein: CASSRSLAGGGRETQYF. As DNA, the CDR3 is TGTGCCAGCAGCCGGTCGCTAGCGGGTGGGGGTAGGGAGACCCAGTACTTC.

The table lists this clone with a few counts. The V and J genes are TRBV9 and TRBJ2-1; D remains unclear. The CDR3 loop spans 17 amino acids. V shed 0 bases and J shed 6 bases, with 19 bases lying between them. CDR1 and CDR2 from the germline V gene are SGDLS and YYNGEE. DNA of the CDR3: TGTGCCAGCAGCGTAGAGGGCAGCACTTTATTTCCCAATGAGCAGTTCTTC. Amino acids: CASSVEGSTLFPNEQFF.

The chain employs TRBV5-1 and TRBJ1-1, with a possible D match to TRBD1 (5 bases). The CDR3 length is 15 residues. Germline loops: CDR1 SGHRS, CDR2 YFSETQ. The V gene lost 2 bases and the J gene lost 1 base, with 12 bases spanning the gap. The CDR3 spells CASSFGGNTNTEAFF. CDR3 DNA sequence: TGCGCCAGCAGCTTTGGGGGGAATACGAACACTGAAGCTTTCTTT.

This clone occurred a few times. The chain links TRBV29-1 to TRBJ1-4, with a tentative D call TRBD1 (6 bases). The CDR3 runs 14 residues. Germline V gives CDR1 SQVTM, CDR2 ANQGSEA. Trimming pared 1 base from V and 6 bases from J, leaving 12 bases between. The CDR3 region has the DNA TGCAGCGTTGAAGGCTCAAGGGGGGATGAAAAACTGTTTTTT. Its protein is CSVEGSRGDEKLFF.

This rearrangement joins TRBV28 to TRBJ1-2, with TRBD1 matching 8 bases. The CDR3 contains 14 residues. Looked up from germline, CDR1 is MDHEN and CDR2 is SYDVKM. V lost 5 bases, J lost 5 bases, and 7 bases stayed unmatched. CDR3 in amino acids: CASSPSTGVYGYTF. CDR3 nucleotides: TGTGCCAGCAGTCCCTCGACAGGGGTGTATGGCTACACCTTC.

This clone is judged large. The rearrangement uses TRBV11-3 and TRBJ1-4, with 7 bases matching TRBD1. J gave up 1 base and V 4 bases, and 9 bases lay outside the gene matches. CDR1 is SGHNT, CDR2 YENEEA, per germline. CDR3 length: 17 amino acids. CDR3 loop: CASSWIPGQLTNEKLFF. The CDR3 DNA reads as TGTGCCAGCAGCTGGATACCGGGACAGTTAACTAATGAAAAACTGTTTTTT.

The chain carries TRBV30 and TRBJ1-4, with D maybe TRBD1 (5 bases). V dropped 0 bases and J dropped 4 bases, with 15 bases sitting between them. The CDR3 length is 16 residues. The germline V gene has CDR1 GTSNPN and CDR2 SVGIG (reference sequence). This CDR3 reads CAWSVHQRGVNEKLFF. The CDR3 DNA sequence: TGTGCCTGGAGTGTTCATCAGCGAGGGGTTAATGAAAAACTGTTTTTT.

This clone turned up a few times. The V call is TRBV15, the J call TRBJ1-5, with TRBD1 matching over 10 bases. Unmatched junction bases numbered 15, after V lost 2 bases and J lost 5 bases. CDR1 is LNHNV and CDR2 is YYDKDF in the germline V gene (reference sequence). This CDR3 comprises 19 residues. CDR3 DNA sequence: TGTGCCACCAGCAGACTAACCTCCGGGACAGGGGCCCTCTATCAGCCCCAGCATTTT. Translated, it gives CATSRLTSGTGALYQPQHF.

The chain is built from TRBV18 and TRBJ2-2, with 7 nucleotides matching TRBD1. This CDR3 spans 18 amino acids. With V trimmed by 3 bases and J by 0 bases, 10 bases remained unmatched. Per the germline V gene, CDR1 is KGHSH and CDR2 is LQKENI. The CDR3 is CASSPTGQTPANTGELFF. The CDR3, as DNA: TGTGCCAGCTCACCTACGGGACAGACACCCGCGAACACCGGGGAGCTGTTTTTT.